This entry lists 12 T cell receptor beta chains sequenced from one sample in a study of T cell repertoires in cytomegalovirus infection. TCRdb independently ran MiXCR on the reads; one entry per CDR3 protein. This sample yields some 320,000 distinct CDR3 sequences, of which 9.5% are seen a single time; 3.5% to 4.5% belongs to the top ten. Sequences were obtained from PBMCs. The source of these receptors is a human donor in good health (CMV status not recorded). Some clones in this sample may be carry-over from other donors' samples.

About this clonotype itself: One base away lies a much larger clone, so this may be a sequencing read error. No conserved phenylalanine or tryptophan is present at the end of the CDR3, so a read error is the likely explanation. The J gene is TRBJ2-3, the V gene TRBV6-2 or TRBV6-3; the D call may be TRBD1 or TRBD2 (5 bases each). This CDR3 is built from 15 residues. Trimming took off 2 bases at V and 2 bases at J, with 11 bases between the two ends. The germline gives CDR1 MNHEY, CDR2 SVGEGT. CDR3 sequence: CASSYPRDDTDTQYL. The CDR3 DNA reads TGTGCCAGCAGTTACCCCAGGGACGACACAGATACGCAGTATTTG.

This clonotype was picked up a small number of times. The CDR3 DNA follows: TGTGCCAGCACCTTTGCGGGGTCCTACGAGCAGTACTTC. Protein sequence: CASTFAGSYEQYF. The rearrangement joins TRBV3-1 to TRBJ2-7; D perhaps matches TRBD2 (6 bases). CDR1 and CDR2 (germline): LGHDT, YNNKEL (reference sequence). V lost 7 bases to trimming and J lost 1 base, with 11 bases between them. CDR3 length equals 13 residues.

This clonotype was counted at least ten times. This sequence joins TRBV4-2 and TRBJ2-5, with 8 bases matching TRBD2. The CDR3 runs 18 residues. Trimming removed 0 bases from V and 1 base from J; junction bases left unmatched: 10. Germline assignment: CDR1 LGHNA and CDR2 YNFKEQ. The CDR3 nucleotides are TGTGCCAGCAGCCAAGAAGCCCCAGCGGGGGCCTCCCAAGAGACCCAGTACTTC. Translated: CASSQEAPAGASQETQYF.

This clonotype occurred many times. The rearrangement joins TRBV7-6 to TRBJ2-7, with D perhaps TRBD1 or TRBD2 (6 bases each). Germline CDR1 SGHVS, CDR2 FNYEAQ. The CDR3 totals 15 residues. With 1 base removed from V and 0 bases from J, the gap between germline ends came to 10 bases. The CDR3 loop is CASSLGRGSSYEQYF. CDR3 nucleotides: TGTGCCAGCAGCTTAGGGAGGGGGAGCTCCTACGAGCAGTACTTC.

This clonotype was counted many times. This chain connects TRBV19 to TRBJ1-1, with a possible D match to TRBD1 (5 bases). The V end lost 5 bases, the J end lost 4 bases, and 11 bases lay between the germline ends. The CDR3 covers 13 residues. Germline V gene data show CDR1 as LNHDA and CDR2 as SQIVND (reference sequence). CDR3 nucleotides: TGTGCCAGTAGTTTGACAGATGGCACTGAAGCTTTCTTT. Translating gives CASSLTDGTEAFF. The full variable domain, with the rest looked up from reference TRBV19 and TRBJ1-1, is DGGITQSPKYLFRKEGQNVTLSCEQNLNHDAMYWYRQDPGQGLRLIYYSQIVNDFQKGDIAEGYSVSREKKESFPLTVTSAQKNPTAFYLCASSLTDGTEAFFGQGTRLTVV.

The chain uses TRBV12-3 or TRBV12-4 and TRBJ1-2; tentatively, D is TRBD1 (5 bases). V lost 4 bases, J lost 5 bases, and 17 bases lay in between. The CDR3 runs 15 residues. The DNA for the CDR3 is TGTGCCAGCAGTTCGTGGAAGGGGATTGGATATGGCTACACCTTC. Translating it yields CASSSWKGIGYGYTF.

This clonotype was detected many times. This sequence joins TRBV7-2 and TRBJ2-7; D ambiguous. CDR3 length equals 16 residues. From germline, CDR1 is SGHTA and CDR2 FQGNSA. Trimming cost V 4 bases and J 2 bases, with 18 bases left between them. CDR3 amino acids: CASSSSTSDGAYEQYF. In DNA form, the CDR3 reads TGTGCCAGCAGCTCAAGTACCTCCGACGGAGCCTACGAGCAGTACTTC. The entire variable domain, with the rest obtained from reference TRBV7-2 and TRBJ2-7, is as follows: GAGVSQSPSNKVTEKGKDVELRCDPISGHTALYWYRQSLGQGLEFLIYFQGNSAPDKSGLPSDRFSAERTGGSVSTLTIQRTQQEDSAVYLCASSSSTSDGAYEQYFGPGTRLTVT.

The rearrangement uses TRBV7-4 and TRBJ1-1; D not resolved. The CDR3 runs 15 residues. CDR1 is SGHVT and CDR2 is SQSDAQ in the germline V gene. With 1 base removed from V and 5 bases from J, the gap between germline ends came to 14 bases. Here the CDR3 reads CASSLVPGGKTEAFF. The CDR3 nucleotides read TGTGCCAGCAGCTTAGTTCCGGGAGGAAAGACTGAAGCTTTCTTT.

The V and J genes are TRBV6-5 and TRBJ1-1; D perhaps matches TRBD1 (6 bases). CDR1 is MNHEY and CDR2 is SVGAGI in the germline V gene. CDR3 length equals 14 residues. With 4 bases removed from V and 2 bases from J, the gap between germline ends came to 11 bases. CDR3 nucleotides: TGTGCCAGCAGTTGGAACAGGGAAAACACTGAAGCTTTCTTT. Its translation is CASSWNRENTEAFF.

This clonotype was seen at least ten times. Here the CDR3 DNA reads TGTGCCAGCAGCCCCAAATTGACAGGGCGGGGAGAGACCCAGTACTTC. This translates into CASSPKLTGRGETQYF. The V gene is TRBV7-8, the J gene TRBJ2-5; D is perhaps TRBD1 (7 bases). The germline CDR1 and CDR2 sequences are SGHVS and FQNEAQ. The CDR3 sequence is 16 residues long. V lost 5 bases and J 4 bases, leaving 20 bases between the germline ends.

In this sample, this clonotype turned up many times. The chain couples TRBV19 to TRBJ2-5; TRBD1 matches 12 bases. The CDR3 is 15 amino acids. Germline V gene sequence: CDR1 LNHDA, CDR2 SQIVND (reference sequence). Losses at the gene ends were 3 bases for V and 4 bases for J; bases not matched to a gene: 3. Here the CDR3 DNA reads TGTGCCAGTAGTATCGGGACAGGGGGCGTAGAGACCCAGTACTTC. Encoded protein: CASSIGTGGVETQYF.

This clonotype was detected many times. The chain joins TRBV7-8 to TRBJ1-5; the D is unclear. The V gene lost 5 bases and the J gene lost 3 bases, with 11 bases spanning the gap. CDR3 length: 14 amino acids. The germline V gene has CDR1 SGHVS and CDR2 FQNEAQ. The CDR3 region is CASSADGPNQPQHF. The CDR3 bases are TGTGCCAGCAGCGCCGACGGCCCCAATCAGCCCCAGCATTTT.